Each of the 15 T cell receptor beta chains below was sequenced from the same sample in a study of blood T cell repertoires in COVID-19. Clones were read by immunoSEQ multiplex PCR, and TCRdb kept only the in-frame ones, dropping some. The sample records under 200,000 clones, about 80% being singletons. The sequencing input was peripheral blood. The receptor set was obtained from a human donor in a cohort sampled during active COVID-19.

The rearrangement joins TRBV19 to TRBJ2-5, with 7 bases aligning to TRBD1. V dropped 4 bases and J dropped 5; count of bases not matched to a gene: 13. The CDR3 consists of 16 residues. CDR1 LNHDA and CDR2 SQIVND come from the germline V gene (reference sequence). This CDR3 is CASSTYTTGVEETQYF. For the CDR3, the DNA is TGTGCCAGTAGTACCTACACCACAGGGGTCGAGGAGACCCAGTACTTC.

This chain uses TRBV27 with TRBJ1-5; TRBD1 matches at 7 bases. The germline CDR1 and CDR2 sequences are MNHEY and SMNVEV (reference sequence). The CDR3 length is 15 residues. The trim removed 0 bases at V and 4 bases at J, leaving 3 bases unmatched. The CDR3 DNA sequence: TGTGCCAGCAGTTTATCCTCACAGGGGAATCAGCCCCAGCATTTT. Translating it yields CASSLSSQGNQPQHF.

CDR3 nucleotides: TGTGCCATCAGTGAGAACCGGCAGGCTACCTCTGGAAACACCATATATTTT. It yields the protein CAISENRQATSGNTIYF. V usage is TRBV10-3 and J usage is TRBJ1-3; D remains unclear. V was trimmed by 2 bases and J by 0 bases, leaving 14 bases between them. Looked up from germline, CDR1 is ENHRY and CDR2 is SYGVKD. The CDR3 is made up of 17 amino acids.

The chain links TRBV25-1 to TRBJ2-3; 11 nucleotides agree with TRBD1. Trimming cost V 8 bases and J 3 bases; bases outside gene matches: 7. CDR1 is MGHDK, CDR2 SYGVNS, per germline. CDR3 length: 15 amino acids. CDR3 nucleotide sequence: TGTGCCAGCGCCTCCGGGACAGGGGGTACAGATACGCAGTATTTT. It specifies CASASGTGGTDTQYF.

The V and J genes are TRBV6-2 or TRBV6-3 and TRBJ1-5; possibly TRBD1 for D (6 bases). The CDR3 contains 17 residues. Germline CDR1 MNHEY, CDR2 SVGEGT. Trimming removed 5 bases at V and 12 bases at J, with 29 bases between. CDR3 sequence: CASSKDRPLSAHNYQHF. The CDR3 coding sequence is TGTGCCAGCAGTAAAGACAGGCCGTTGAGCGCTCATAATTACCAGCATTTT.

With respect to this clone: The same CDR3 is also encoded by other DNA sequences in this sample. The CDR3 reads CASSLGTGGNQPQHF. CDR3 DNA sequence: TGTGCCAGCAGCCTGGGGACAGGGGGGAATCAGCCCCAGCATTTT. The chain couples TRBV28 to TRBJ1-5; 11 positions agree with TRBD1. The germline gives CDR1 MDHEN, CDR2 SYDVKM. The CDR3 covers 15 residues. Trimming cost V 6 bases and J 4 bases; bases outside gene matches: 5.

The chain employs TRBV27 and TRBJ2-3; 8 positions agree with TRBD2. The J segment lost 0 bases and the V segment lost 5 bases, leaving 7 bases of the junction unmatched. Per germline, CDR1 MNHEY and CDR2 SMNVEV (reference sequence). The CDR3 length is 16 residues. CDR3 bases: TGTGCCAGCAGTCCCTTTAGCGGGACTAGCACAGATACGCAGTATTTT. Translated: CASSPFSGTSTDTQYF.

The chain is built from TRBV28 and TRBJ2-7; D possibly corresponds to TRBD2 (6 bases). The length of the CDR3 is 16 residues. Germline CDR1 reads MDHEN; CDR2 reads SYDVKM. V was pared by 6 bases and J by 1 base, with 19 bases between. Here the CDR3 reads CASSRLDPGGSYEQYF. CDR3 coding DNA: TGTGCCAGCAGCCGACTGGATCCCGGGGGATCCTACGAGCAGTACTTC.

This clone was observed a handful of times. The V gene is TRBV24-1, the J gene TRBJ1-3; 9 bases align to TRBD1. There are 15 residues in the CDR3. With 10 bases clipped from V and 5 bases from J, the junction kept 11 bases outside the gene matches. Germline V CDR1 and CDR2: KGHDR, SFDVKD. For the CDR3, the DNA is TGTGCCACGCAGTCCGGGACAGGGCATAGAAACACCATATATTTT. This translates into CATQSGTGHRNTIYF.

The chain has TRBV6-5 and TRBJ1-2; 8 bases are shared with TRBD1. Germline CDR1 is MNHEY and CDR2 is SVGAGI. The V gene end was trimmed by 6 bases and the J gene end by 2 bases; junction bases not matched to a gene: 8. The CDR3 consists of 15 residues. The CDR3 DNA is TGTGCCAGCAGAGACGGACAGGGATCCAACTATGGCTACACCTTC. This codes for CASRDGQGSNYGYTF.

This chain links TRBV6-6 with TRBJ1-2; TRBD1 might be the D (6 bases). V lost 10 bases and J lost 1, with 13 bases in between. The CDR3 has 13 amino acids. Germline V gives CDR1 MNHNY, CDR2 SVGAGI (reference sequence). The CDR3, as DNA: TGTGCCACCACAACAGGGAATAACTATGGCTACACCTTC. This codes for CATTTGNNYGYTF.

The V gene is TRBV6-6, the J gene TRBJ2-2, with 7 bases matching TRBD1. This CDR3 spans 14 amino acids. The V and J ends lost 10 bases and 3 bases, in that order; junction bases with no gene match: 8. The germline gives CDR1 MNHNY, CDR2 SVGAGI (reference sequence). The CDR3, as DNA: TGTGCCACCCTCCGGGACAGCCACACCGGGGAGCTGTTTTTT. It is translated as CATLRDSHTGELFF.

The V and J genes are TRBV7-3 and TRBJ2-3; 13 bases match TRBD2. Looked up from germline, CDR1 is SGHTA and CDR2 is FQGTGA. Trimming at V came to 4 bases and at J to 8 bases, leaving 3 bases not matched to a gene. The CDR3 loop spans 14 amino acids. The CDR3 sequence is CASSSRLAGGTQYF. CDR3 nucleotides: TGTGCCAGCAGCTCGCGACTAGCGGGGGGTACGCAGTATTTT.

The chain has TRBV18 and TRBJ2-6; TRBD1 might be the D (5 bases). V dropped 3 bases and J dropped 0 bases, with 9 bases sitting between them. This CDR3 contains 16 residues. Germline-derived CDR1 and CDR2 are KGHSH and LQKENI. Here the CDR3 reads CASSPSRDSGANVLTF. Written as DNA, the CDR3 is TGTGCCAGCTCACCGTCCAGGGACTCTGGGGCCAACGTCCTGACTTTC. Using reference TRBV18 and TRBJ2-6 for the parts outside the CDR3, the full variable domain is NAGVMQNPRHLVRRRGQEARLRCSPMKGHSHVYWYRQLPEEGLKFMVYLQKENIIDESGMPKERFSAEFPKEGPSILRIQQVVRGDSAAYFCASSPSRDSGANVLTFGAGSRLTVL.

The gene calls are TRBV18 and TRBJ2-7, with 10 bases aligning to TRBD1. The junction had 3 bases not matched to a gene; V was cut back by 6 bases and J by 1 base. Germline CDR1 KGHSH, CDR2 LQKENI. This CDR3 comprises 14 residues. Here the CDR3 reads CASSGGQGSYEQYF. The CDR3, as DNA: TGTGCCAGCTCGGGGGGACAGGGGTCCTACGAGCAGTACTTC. The entire variable domain, with the rest obtained from reference TRBV18 and TRBJ2-7, is as follows: NAGVMQNPRHLVRRRGQEARLRCSPMKGHSHVYWYRQLPEEGLKFMVYLQKENIIDESGMPKERFSAEFPKEGPSILRIQQVVRGDSAAYFCASSGGQGSYEQYFGPGTRLTVT.